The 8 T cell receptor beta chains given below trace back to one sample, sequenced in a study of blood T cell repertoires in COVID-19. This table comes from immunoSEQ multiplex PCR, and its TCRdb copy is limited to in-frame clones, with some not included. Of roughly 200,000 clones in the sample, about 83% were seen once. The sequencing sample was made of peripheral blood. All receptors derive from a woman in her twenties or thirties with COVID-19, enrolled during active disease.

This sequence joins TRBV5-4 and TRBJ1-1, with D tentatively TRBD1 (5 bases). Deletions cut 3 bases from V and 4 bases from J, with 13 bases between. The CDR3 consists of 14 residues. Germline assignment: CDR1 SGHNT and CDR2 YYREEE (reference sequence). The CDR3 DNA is TGTGCCAGCAGCTCGTCAGGGAGGACCACTGAAGCTTTCTTT. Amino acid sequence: CASSSSGRTTEAFF.

CDR3 in amino acids: CASSYSTGGGEAFF. The CDR3 DNA follows: TGTGCCAGCAGTTACTCGACAGGGGGCGGAGAAGCTTTCTTT. This rearrangement joins TRBV6-2 or TRBV6-3 to TRBJ1-1; TRBD1 matches 10 bases. The trim removed 0 bases at V and 8 bases at J, leaving 3 bases unmatched. The CDR3 spans 14 residues. Germline CDR1 reads MNHEY; CDR2 reads SVGEGT.

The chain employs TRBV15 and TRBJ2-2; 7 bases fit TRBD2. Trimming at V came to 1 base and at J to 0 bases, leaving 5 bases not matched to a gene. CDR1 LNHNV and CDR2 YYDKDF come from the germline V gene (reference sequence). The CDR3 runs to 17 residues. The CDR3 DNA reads TGTGCCACCAGCAGAGCCCGACGGGGGGCGAACACCGGGGAGCTGTTTTTT. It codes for CATSRARRGANTGELFF.

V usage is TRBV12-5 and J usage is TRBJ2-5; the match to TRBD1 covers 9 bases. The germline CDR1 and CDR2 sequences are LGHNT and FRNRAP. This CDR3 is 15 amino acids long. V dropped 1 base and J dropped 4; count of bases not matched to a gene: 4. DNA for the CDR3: TGTGCTAGTGGTTTGGGGACAGGGGCGCGAGAGACCCAGTACTTC. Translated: CASGLGTGARETQYF.

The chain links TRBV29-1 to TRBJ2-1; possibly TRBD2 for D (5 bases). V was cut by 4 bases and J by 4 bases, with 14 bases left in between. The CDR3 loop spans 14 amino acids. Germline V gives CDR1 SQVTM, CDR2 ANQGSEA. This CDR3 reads CSVASGIGYNEQFF. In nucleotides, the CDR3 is TGCAGCGTTGCCTCGGGGATTGGGTACAATGAGCAGTTCTTC.

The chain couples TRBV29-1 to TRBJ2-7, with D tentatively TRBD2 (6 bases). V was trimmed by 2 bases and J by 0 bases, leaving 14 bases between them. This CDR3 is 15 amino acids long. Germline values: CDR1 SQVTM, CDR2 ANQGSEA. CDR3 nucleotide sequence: TGCAGCGTTGAACATCCGGGACTTAGCTCCTACGAGCAGTACTTC. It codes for CSVEHPGLSSYEQYF.

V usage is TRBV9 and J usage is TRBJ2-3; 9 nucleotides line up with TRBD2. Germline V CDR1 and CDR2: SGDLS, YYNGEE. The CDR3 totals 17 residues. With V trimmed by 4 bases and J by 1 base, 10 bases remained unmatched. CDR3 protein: CASSTLAGRWGTDTQYF. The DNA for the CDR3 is TGTGCCAGCAGCACCCTAGCGGGGAGGTGGGGCACAGATACGCAGTATTTT.

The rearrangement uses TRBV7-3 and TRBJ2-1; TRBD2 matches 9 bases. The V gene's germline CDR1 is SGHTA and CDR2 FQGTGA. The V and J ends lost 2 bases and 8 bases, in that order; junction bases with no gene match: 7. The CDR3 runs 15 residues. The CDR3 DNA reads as TGTGCCAGCAGCTTAGGAGCGGGAGGATCGTATGAGCAGTTCTTC. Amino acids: CASSLGAGGSYEQFF.